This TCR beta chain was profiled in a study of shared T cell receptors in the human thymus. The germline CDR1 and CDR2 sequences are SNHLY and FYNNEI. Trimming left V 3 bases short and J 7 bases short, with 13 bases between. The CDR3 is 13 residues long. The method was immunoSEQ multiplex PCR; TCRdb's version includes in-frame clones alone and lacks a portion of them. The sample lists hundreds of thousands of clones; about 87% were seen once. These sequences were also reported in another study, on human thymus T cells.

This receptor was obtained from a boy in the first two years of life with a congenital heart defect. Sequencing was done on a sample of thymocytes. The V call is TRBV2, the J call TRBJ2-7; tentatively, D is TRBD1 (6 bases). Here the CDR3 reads CASSEWGRREQYF. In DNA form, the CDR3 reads TGTGCCAGCAGTGAGTGGGGGCGCCGAGAGCAGTACTTC.